This TCR beta chain stems from a study of blood T cell repertoires in COVID-19. Background on the study: Collection of acute and convalescent COVID-19 samples took place in the United States, Italy and Spain. The cDNA or gDNA used as material had been derived from T cells, B-cell-depleted T cells, or PBMCs.

Seattle's cohort entered during active infection and was followed longitudinally. This clone was detected only once. In the authors' workflow: Estimated nucleated cell counts came from reference gene primer amplification. Sequenced by immunoSEQ multiplex PCR; TCRdb stores in-frame clones only, minus some. Clonal size and the V and J genes are those of that table, whereas D and trimming came from the DNA. The sample has 400,000 to 450,000 clones, around 89% seen once. The TCR originated in a woman aged 45-59 years with COVID-19, enrolled during active disease. Specimen: peripheral blood.

The CDR3 reads CASSEQGWGGYTF. CDR3 coding DNA: TGTGCCAGCAGTGAGCAGGGATGGGGTGGCTACACCTTC. This rearrangement joins TRBV6-1 to TRBJ1-2, with a weak D call TRBD1 (5 bases). CDR1 MNHNS and CDR2 SASEGT come from the germline V gene. This CDR3 spans 13 amino acids. The V end lost 3 bases, the J end lost 7 bases, and 12 bases lay between the germline ends.